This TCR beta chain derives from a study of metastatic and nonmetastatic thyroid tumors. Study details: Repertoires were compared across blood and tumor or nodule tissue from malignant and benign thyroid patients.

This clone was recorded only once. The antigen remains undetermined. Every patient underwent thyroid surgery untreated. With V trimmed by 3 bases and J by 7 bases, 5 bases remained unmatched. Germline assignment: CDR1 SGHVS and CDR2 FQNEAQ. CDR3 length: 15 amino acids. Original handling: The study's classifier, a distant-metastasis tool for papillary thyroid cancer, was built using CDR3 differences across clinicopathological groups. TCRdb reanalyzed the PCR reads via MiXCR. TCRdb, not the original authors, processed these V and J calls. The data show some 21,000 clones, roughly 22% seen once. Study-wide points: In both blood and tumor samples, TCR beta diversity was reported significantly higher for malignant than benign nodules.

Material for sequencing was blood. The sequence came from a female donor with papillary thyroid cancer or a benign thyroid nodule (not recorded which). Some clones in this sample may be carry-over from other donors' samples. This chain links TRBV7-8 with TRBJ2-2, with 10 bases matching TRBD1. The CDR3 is CASSFTGTGVGELFF. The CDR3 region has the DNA TGTGCCAGCAGCTTTACCGGGACAGGGGTCGGGGAGCTGTTTTTT.